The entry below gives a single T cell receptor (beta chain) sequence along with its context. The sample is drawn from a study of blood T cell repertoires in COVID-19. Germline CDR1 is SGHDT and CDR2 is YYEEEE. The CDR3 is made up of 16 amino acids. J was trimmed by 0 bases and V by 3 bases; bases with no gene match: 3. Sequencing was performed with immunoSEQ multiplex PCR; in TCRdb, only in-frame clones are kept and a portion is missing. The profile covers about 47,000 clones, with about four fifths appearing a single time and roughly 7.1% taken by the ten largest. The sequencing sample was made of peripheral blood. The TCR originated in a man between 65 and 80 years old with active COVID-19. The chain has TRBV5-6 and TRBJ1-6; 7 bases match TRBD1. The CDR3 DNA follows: TGTGCCAGCAGCTCGACAGGGAGCTCCTATAATTCACCCCTCCACTTT. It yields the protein CASSSTGSSYNSPLHF.